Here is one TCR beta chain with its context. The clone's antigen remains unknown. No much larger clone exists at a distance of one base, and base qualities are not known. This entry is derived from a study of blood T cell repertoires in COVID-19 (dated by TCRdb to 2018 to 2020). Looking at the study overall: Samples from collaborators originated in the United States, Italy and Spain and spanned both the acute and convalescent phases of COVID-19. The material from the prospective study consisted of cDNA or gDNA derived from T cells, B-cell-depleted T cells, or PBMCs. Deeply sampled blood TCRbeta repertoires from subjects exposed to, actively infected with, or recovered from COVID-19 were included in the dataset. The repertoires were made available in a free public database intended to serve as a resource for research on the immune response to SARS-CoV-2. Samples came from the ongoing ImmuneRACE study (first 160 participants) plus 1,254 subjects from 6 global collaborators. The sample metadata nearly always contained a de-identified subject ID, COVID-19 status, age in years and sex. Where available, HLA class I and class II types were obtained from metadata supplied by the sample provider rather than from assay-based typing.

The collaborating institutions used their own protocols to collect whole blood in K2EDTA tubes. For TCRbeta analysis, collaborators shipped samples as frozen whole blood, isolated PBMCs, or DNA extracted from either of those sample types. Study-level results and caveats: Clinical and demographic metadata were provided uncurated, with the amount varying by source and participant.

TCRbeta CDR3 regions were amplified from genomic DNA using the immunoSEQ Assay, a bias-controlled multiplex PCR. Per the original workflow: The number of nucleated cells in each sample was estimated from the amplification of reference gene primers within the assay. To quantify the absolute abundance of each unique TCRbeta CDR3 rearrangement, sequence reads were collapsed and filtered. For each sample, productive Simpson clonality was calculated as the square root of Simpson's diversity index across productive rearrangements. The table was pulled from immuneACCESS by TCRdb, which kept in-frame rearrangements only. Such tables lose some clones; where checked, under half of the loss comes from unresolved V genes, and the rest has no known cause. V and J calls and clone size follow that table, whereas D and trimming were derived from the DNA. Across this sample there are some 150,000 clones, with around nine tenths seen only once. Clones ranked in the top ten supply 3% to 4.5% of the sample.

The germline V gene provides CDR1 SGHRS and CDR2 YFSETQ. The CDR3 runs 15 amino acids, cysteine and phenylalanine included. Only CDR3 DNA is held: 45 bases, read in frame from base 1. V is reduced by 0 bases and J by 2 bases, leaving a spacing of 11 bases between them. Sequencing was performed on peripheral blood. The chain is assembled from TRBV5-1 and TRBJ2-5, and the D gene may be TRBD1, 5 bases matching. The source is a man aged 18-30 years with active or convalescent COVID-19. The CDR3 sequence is CASSLGSGNQETQYF. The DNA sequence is TGCGCCAGCAGCTTGGGCTCAGGGAATCAAGAGACCCAGTACTTC.